The T cell receptor beta chain under discussion was sequenced for a study of low-dose radiotherapy and immunotherapy resistance in tumors. TRAV- and TRBV-specific primers, spanning alpha and beta chains, primed first-strand cDNA. Using a constant-region primer together with a V-primer adapter, TCRs were subjected to around 20 PCR cycles of amplification. One entry per CDR3 protein, called by TCRdb with MiXCR from the reads. The sample lists tens of thousands of distinct CDR3 sequences, 9% to 9.5% occurring once. Time point meaning: before trial treatment. Every donor was treated with nivolumab, ipilimumab, aspirin, low-dose cyclophosphamide and also low-dose radiotherapy. This clonotype occurred a few times. Germline loops: CDR1 MDHEN, CDR2 SYDVKM. The length of the CDR3 is 15 residues. Trimming cost V 2 bases and J 2 bases, with 13 bases left between them.

Here the sequenced sample was PBMCs, taken before treatment. The rearrangement uses TRBV28 and TRBJ2-7, with D possibly matching TRBD2 (7 bases). This TCR came from a male donor with prostate cancer. The CDR3 reads CASSLISGGPYEQYF. The CDR3 bases are TGTGCCAGCAGTTTAATTTCGGGGGGCCCCTACGAGCAGTACTTC. The complete variable domain, with remaining parts taken from reference TRBV28 and TRBJ2-7, reads DVKVTQSSRYLVKRTGEKVFLECVQDMDHENMFWYRQDPGLGLRLIYFSYDVKMKEKGDIPEGYSVSREKKERFSLILESASTNQTSMYLCASSLISGGPYEQYFGPGTRLTVT.